These T cell receptor beta chains were read from a single sample in a study of blood T cells in healthy people across ages. TCRdb fed the 5' RACE reads into MiXCR, producing one record per CDR3 protein. This table has 1.5 million to 2 million distinct CDR3 sequences, roughly 49% appearing once. The source material was blood. The receptors here all came from a woman in her 40s in good health. The CDR3 runs from the conserved cysteine through the conserved F or W. Each record gives: clone size, J gene, D gene, V gene, CDR3 protein, CDR3 DNA. D genes are given only for firm matches. The listing skips clone size in some rows; elsewhere it reads once, few, many or a size class.

.,TRBJ2-3,.,TRBV12-5,CASGLNVRDGSVRITDTQYF,TGTGCTAGTGGTTTAAATGTGCGGGATGGGTCTGTCCGAATCACAGATACGCAGTATTTT
.,TRBJ2-7,.,TRBV18,CASSPPVGHEQYF,TGTGCCAGCTCACCACCGGTCGGCCACGAGCAGTACTTC
.,TRBJ2-5,TRBD2,TRBV29-1,CSVGGVEGLAGGLETQYF,TGCAGCGTTGGAGGGGTTGAGGGACTAGCGGGGGGGCTTGAGACCCAGTACTTC
.,TRBJ2-1,TRBD2,TRBV7-2,CASSEGRAGYNEQFF,TGTGCCAGCAGCGAAGGACGAGCGGGGTACAATGAGCAGTTCTTC
.,TRBJ2-7,.,TRBV4-2,CASSQDKDSAYEQYF,TGTGCCAGCAGCCAAGATAAGGACAGTGCCTACGAGCAGTACTTC
many,TRBJ2-5,.,TRBV7-2,CASSFFAKETQYF,TGTGCCAGCAGCTTCTTCGCGAAAGAGACCCAGTACTTC
.,TRBJ1-2,.,TRBV20-1,CSARGPGPDNYGYTF,TGCAGTGCTAGAGGTCCAGGGCCGGATAACTATGGCTACACCTTC
few,TRBJ1-6,.,TRBV19,CASSNPNSPLHF,TGTGCCAGTAGTAACCCTAATTCACCCCTCCACTTT
.,TRBJ2-1,.,TRBV24-1,CATSEFHNEQFF,TGTGCCACCAGTGAATTTCACAATGAGCAGTTCTTC
.,TRBJ1-2,.,TRBV6-6,CASRSTAGSFYGYTF,TGTGCCAGCCGATCGACAGCTGGATCCTTCTATGGCTACACCTTC
many,TRBJ2-5,TRBD1,TRBV5-1,CASSRQGQETQYF,TGTGCCAGCAGTCGACAGGGGCAAGAGACCCAGTACTTC
many,TRBJ1-1,.,TRBV7-2,CASSLAGSNTEAFF,TGTGCCAGCAGCTTAGCGGGGTCGAACACTGAAGCTTTCTTT
.,TRBJ1-5,TRBD1,TRBV7-3,CASSERTGARAQHF,TGTGCCAGCAGCGAGAGGACAGGGGCCAGGGCCCAGCATTTT
.,TRBJ1-6,.,TRBV3-1,CASRLFDSPLHF,TGTGCCAGCAGACTTTTTGATTCACCCCTCCACTTT
.,TRBJ2-1,.,TRBV7-2,CASSLFGPGGRHNEQFF,.
.,TRBJ1-6,.,TRBV7-2,CASSSRGGTGAYNSPLHF,TGTGCCAGCAGCTCCCGAGGGGGGACCGGGGCTTATAATTCACCCCTCCACTTT
.,TRBJ2-7,.,TRBV29-1,CSVDDGQSGQYF,TGCAGCGTTGATGACGGCCAGAGCGGGCAGTACTTC
.,TRBJ2-3,.,TRBV20-1,CSASPEPGVTDTQYF,TGCAGTGCTAGTCCGGAGCCAGGGGTTACAGATACGCAGTATTTT
.,TRBJ2-5,TRBD1,TRBV7-2,CASSKADRAQETQYF,TGTGCCAGCAGCAAAGCCGACAGGGCCCAAGAGACCCAGTACTTC
few,TRBJ2-1,.,TRBV20-1,CSATTRHLGGEQFF,TGCAGTGCAACGACTAGACATTTAGGCGGTGAGCAGTTCTTC
.,TRBJ2-6,.,TRBV6-5,CASSYSDRMGLAGANVLTF,TGTGCCAGCAGTTACTCCGACAGGATGGGGCTGGCTGGGGCCAACGTCCTGACTTTC
few,TRBJ2-5,.,TRBV6-1,CASSGVQGVKTQYF,TGTGCCAGCAGTGGCGTACAGGGAGTTAAGACCCAGTACTTC
few,TRBJ2-1,.,TRBV9,CASSVGDNYNEQFF,TGTGCCAGCAGCGTGGGGGACAATTACAATGAGCAGTTCTTC
.,TRBJ1-6,TRBD1,TRBV15,CATSKQGANSPLHF,TGTGCCACCAGCAAACAGGGGGCCAATTCACCCCTCCACTTT
.,TRBJ1-5,.,TRBV7-2,CASSLAGGNGNQSQHF,TGTGCCAGCAGCTTAGCGGGTGGAAATGGCAATCAGTCCCAGCATTTT
.,TRBJ2-3,.,TRBV5-1,CASSLGGASPGTDTQYF,TGCGCCAGCAGCTTGGGGGGTGCATCCCCAGGCACAGATACGCAGTATTTT
once,TRBJ2-6,.,TRBV7-8,CASSIQGGGANVQTF,TGTGCCAGCAGCATACAGGGTGGTGGGGCCAACGTCCAGACTTTC
.,TRBJ2-5,.,TRBV18,CASSPRLKEETQYF,TGTGCCAGCTCACCACGACTGAAGGAAGAGACCCAGTACTTC
few,TRBJ2-7,.,TRBV6-6,CASSYSILSSYEQYF,TGTGCCAGCAGTTACTCGATACTAAGCTCCTACGAGCAGTACTTC
.,TRBJ2-5,TRBD2,TRBV4-2,CASSQRPSLAGDPQETQYF,TGTGCCAGCAGCCAAAGACCCTCCCTAGCGGGGGACCCCCAAGAGACCCAGTACTTC
few,TRBJ2-3,.,TRBV9,CASSAQADTQYF,TGTGCCAGCAGCGCGCAAGCAGATACGCAGTATTTT
few,TRBJ2-1,TRBD2,TRBV11-1,CASSSTSGGPQFF,TGTGCCAGCAGCTCGACTAGCGGGGGACCGCAGTTCTTC
.,TRBJ2-7,.,TRBV5-4,CASSLNGFYYEQYF,TGTGCCAGCAGCTTGAACGGGTTTTACTACGAGCAGTACTTC
few,TRBJ2-5,.,TRBV5-1,CASSSGVVETQYF,TGCGCCAGCAGCTCAGGGGTAGTGGAGACCCAGTACTTC
few,TRBJ2-3,TRBD2,TRBV13,CASSPTPGGTQYF,TGTGCCAGCAGCCCGACCCCGGGAGGAACGCAGTATTTT
.,TRBJ2-5,TRBD2,TRBV7-2,CASSSEALAGGGAQYF,TGTGCCAGCAGCTCGGAGGCTCTAGCGGGGGGCGGGGCCCAGTACTTC